Presented here are 16 T cell receptor beta chains from one specimen sequenced in a study of blood T cells in healthy people across ages. Primed by a sample-barcoded 5' primer and a J-beta primer mix, a second PCR proceeded for about 7 to 12 cycles. TCRdb re-analysed the 5' RACE reads in MiXCR, keeping a single row per CDR3 protein. The sample shows 750,000 to 950,000 distinct CDR3 sequences, around 24% of them seen only once. This same sample was also taken into another study, of T cells of mothers and their children.

Sequenced input: blood. The source of these receptors is a boy aged 5-17 years in good health.

The chain is built from TRBV5-5 and TRBJ2-5; 7 bases are a match to TRBD1. V was pared by 4 bases and J by 5 bases, with 11 bases of the junction left unmatched. From germline, CDR1 is SGHKS and CDR2 YYEKEE (reference sequence). The length of the CDR3 is 15 residues. The chain's CDR3 is CASSTPTGTGETQYF. CDR3 coding DNA: TGTGCCAGCAGCACCCCGACAGGGACGGGGGAGACCCAGTACTTC.

This clonotype came up a few times. The chain links TRBV12-5 to TRBJ2-5; D is undetermined. Trimming removed 7 bases at V and 2 bases at J, with 11 bases between. Germline-derived CDR1 and CDR2 are LGHNT and FRNRAP. The CDR3 contains 13 residues. The CDR3 DNA reads TGTGCTAGTGCGTTCTGGGGACAAGAGACCCAGTACTTC. It yields the protein CASAFWGQETQYF.

This clonotype was recorded many times. V is TRBV2 and J is TRBJ2-5, with 12 nucleotides matching TRBD1. Germline assignment: CDR1 SNHLY and CDR2 FYNNEI. Trimming cost V 7 bases and J 5 bases; bases outside gene matches: 8. There are 15 residues in the CDR3. In DNA, the CDR3 is TGTGCCAGCACCCCGGGACAGGGGGCTTGGGAGACCCAGTACTTC. It codes for CASTPGQGAWETQYF. Filled out from reference TRBV2 and TRBJ2-5, the complete variable domain reads EPEVTQTPSHQVTQMGQEVILRCVPISNHLYFYWYRQILGQKVEFLVSFYNNEISEKSEIFDDQFSVERPDGSNFTLKIRSTKLEDSAMYFCASTPGQGAWETQYFGPGTRLLVL.

This clonotype was detected only a few times. The chain combines TRBV30 with TRBJ2-1, with D hard to call. Trimming stripped 7 bases from V and 3 bases from J, with 7 bases between. CDR3 length equals 11 residues. CDR1 is GTSNPN and CDR2 is SVGIG in the germline V gene (reference sequence). CDR3 amino acids: CASDHYNEQFF. In nucleotides, the CDR3 is TGTGCCTCGGATCACTACAATGAGCAGTTCTTC.

This clonotype came up a few times. CDR3: CASSQRGFRSSGQETQYF. The CDR3 region has the DNA TGCGCCAGCAGCCAAAGGGGGTTTCGGTCGTCGGGGCAAGAGACCCAGTACTTC. This rearrangement joins TRBV4-1 to TRBJ2-5, with D possibly being TRBD1 (6 bases). Trimming stripped 2 bases from V and 2 bases from J, with 21 bases between. Germline CDR1 reads MGHRA; CDR2 reads YSYEKL. The CDR3 is 18 amino acids.

V and J are TRBV29-1 and TRBJ2-3; D remains unclear. Trimming took off 3 bases at V and 0 bases at J, with 7 bases between the two ends. This CDR3 has 13 residues. Germline CDR1 reads SQVTM; CDR2 reads ANQGSEA. CDR3 amino acids: CSVDWPSTDTQYF. CDR3 DNA: TGCAGCGTTGATTGGCCGAGCACAGATACGCAGTATTTT.

This chain connects TRBV20-1 to TRBJ2-2, with 9 bases lining up with TRBD2. With 0 bases clipped from V and 0 bases from J, the junction kept 5 bases outside the gene matches. The CDR3 is made up of 17 amino acids. Germline-derived CDR1 and CDR2 are DFQATT and SNEGSKA (reference sequence). CDR3 DNA: TGCAGTGCTAGAGATGGGGCTAGCGGGGCGAACACCGGGGAGCTGTTTTTT. Its protein product is CSARDGASGANTGELFF.

The chain employs TRBV7-9 and TRBJ1-5; maybe TRBD1 (5 bases). Per germline, CDR1 SEHNR and CDR2 FQNEAQ (reference sequence). Between the trimmed V and J ends, which lost 4 bases and 0 bases, there was a span of 19 bases. The CDR3 covers 18 residues. CDR3 protein: CASSSPTGDLYSNQPQHF. The CDR3 DNA sequence: TGTGCCAGCAGCTCCCCGACGGGGGACCTATATAGCAATCAGCCCCAGCATTTT. The full variable domain, with the rest looked up from reference TRBV7-9 and TRBJ1-5, is DTGVSQNPRHKITKRGQNVTFRCDPISEHNRLYWYRQTLGQGPEFLTYFQNEAQLEKSRLLSDRFSAERPKGSFSTLEIQRTEQGDSAMYLCASSSPTGDLYSNQPQHFGDGTRLSIL.

The genes are TRBV7-9 and TRBJ2-5; the D gene is possibly TRBD1 (5 bases). The last part of the DNA fits TRBJ2-7 better; the J call may be wrong. This CDR3 contains 17 residues. Per germline, CDR1 SEHNR and CDR2 FQNEAQ (reference sequence). CDR3 amino acids: CASSLAGQSKSSYEQYF. CDR3 coding DNA: TGTGCCAGCAGCTTAGCGGGGCAGTCAAAGAGCTCCTACGAGCAGTACTTC.

This chain links TRBV5-1 with TRBJ2-5, with 10 bases aligning to TRBD2. The J call could be wrong; TRBJ2-1 is a better fit for the DNA end. Germline CDR1 SGHRS, CDR2 YFSETQ. CDR3 length: 15 amino acids. The CDR3, as DNA: TGCGCCAGCAGCTTGGAGAGGACTAGCGGAGGTGAGCAGTTCTTC. Encoded protein: CASSLERTSGGEQFF.

This clonotype was seen at least ten times. V usage is TRBV9 and J usage is TRBJ2-5; 7 bases align to TRBD2. Germline values: CDR1 SGDLS, CDR2 YYNGEE. V was pared by 4 bases and J by 5 bases, with 8 bases of the junction left unmatched. This CDR3 spans 14 amino acids. The CDR3 nucleotides read TGTGCCAGCAGCCTGGGGAGGGTCGGGGAGACCCAGTACTTC. Its protein product is CASSLGRVGETQYF.

The V call is TRBV3-1, the J call TRBJ2-1; tentatively, D is TRBD1 (6 bases). The J call may be wrong; the DNA end is better matched by TRBJ2-7. The CDR3 is 13 residues long. Germline CDR1 reads LGHDT; CDR2 reads YNNKEL (reference sequence). CDR3 coding DNA: TGTGCCAGCAGCGACCGGACAGACTACGAGCAGTACTTC. It specifies CASSDRTDYEQYF.

This clonotype was picked up a small number of times. CDR3: CSVEAVGGNTDTQYF. CDR3 coding DNA: TGCAGCGTTGAAGCTGTGGGAGGGAACACAGATACGCAGTATTTT. The rearrangement uses TRBV29-1 and TRBJ2-3, with 7 bases fitting TRBD2. Trimming took 1 base from V and 2 from J; bases not matched to a gene: 6. Germline V lookup: CDR1 SQVTM, CDR2 ANQGSEA. This CDR3 is built from 15 residues.

In this sample, this clonotype turned up a few times. The V call is TRBV10-3, the J call TRBJ2-5; perhaps TRBD1 as D (6 bases). Germline values: CDR1 ENHRY, CDR2 SYGVKD. V dropped 7 bases and J dropped 11 bases, with 20 bases sitting between them. CDR3 length equals 13 residues. CDR3 nucleotides: TGTGCCATCAAGGACAGCGAATTGGGGGAGCAGTACTTC. This sequence encodes CAIKDSELGEQYF.

The J gene is TRBJ2-5, the V gene TRBV7-3; D gene uncertain. The end of the DNA fits TRBJ2-7 better, so the J call may be wrong. CDR1 is SGHTA, CDR2 FQGTGA, per germline. The CDR3 is 14 amino acids. CDR3 nucleotides: TGTGCCAGCAGCTTAAATGCAGCTACCTACGAGCAGTACTTC. This gives the protein CASSLNAATYEQYF.

The chain links TRBV3-1 to TRBJ2-7; D is tentatively TRBD1 or TRBD2 (6 bases each). V was clipped by 5 bases and J by 0 bases, with 14 bases between them. CDR1 and CDR2 (germline): LGHDT, YNNKEL (reference sequence). The CDR3 has 15 residues. CDR3 amino acids: CASSTVGGLSYEQYF. CDR3 coding DNA: TGTGCCAGCAGCACCGTCGGGGGCCTCTCCTACGAGCAGTACTTC.